What follows describes a single T cell receptor beta chain. Its antigen is as yet unknown. The data derive from a study of shared clonotypes between healthy human individuals. About the study: The plates for each donor numbered three CD4 naive, three CD4 memory, two CD8 naive and one CD8 memory. Study findings and constraints: The sharing of 4.5% to 5.5% of naive CD4 clonotypes was seen across several donors.

Donors were Caucasian adults residing in Nashville, Tennessee, USA. The CDR3 length is 15 residues. The trim removed 4 bases at V and 4 bases at J, leaving 7 bases unmatched. Germline-derived CDR1 and CDR2 are MDHEN and SYDVKM. Assay: immunoSEQ multiplex PCR; the TCRdb copy retains only in-frame clones and omits some. Of some 550,000 clones listed, 97% are singletons. The chain links TRBV28 to TRBJ2-7; TRBD2 matches 10 bases. Sequencing was done on a sample of naive CD4+ T cells sorted from blood. Specified subset: CD45RA+ positively selected. The receptor was isolated from a woman aged 25 to 39 in good health. Here the CDR3 reads CASSYKGLASYEQYF. The CDR3 bases are TGTGCCAGCAGTTACAAGGGACTAGCGTCTTACGAGCAGTACTTC.